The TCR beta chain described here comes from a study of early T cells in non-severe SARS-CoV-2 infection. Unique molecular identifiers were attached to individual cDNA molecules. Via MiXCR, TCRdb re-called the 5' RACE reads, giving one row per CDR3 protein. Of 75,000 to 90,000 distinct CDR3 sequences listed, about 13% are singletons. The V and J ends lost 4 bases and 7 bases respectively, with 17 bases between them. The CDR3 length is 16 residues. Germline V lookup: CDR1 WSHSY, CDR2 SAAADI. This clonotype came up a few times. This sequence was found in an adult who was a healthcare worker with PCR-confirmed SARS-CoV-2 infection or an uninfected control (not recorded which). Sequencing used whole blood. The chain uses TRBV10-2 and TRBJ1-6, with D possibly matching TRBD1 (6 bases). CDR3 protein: CASSGEQGPRNSPLHF. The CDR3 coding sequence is TGCGCCAGCAGTGGAGAACAGGGACCCCGAAATTCACCCCTCCACTTT.